What follows are 9 T cell receptor beta chains derived from one specimen sequenced in a study of spatial heterogeneity in lung cancer. In TCRdb, the 5' RACE reads were re-called with MiXCR into one record per CDR3 protein. This table has under 150,000 distinct CDR3 sequences, 10% to 11% appearing once. As for time point: blood at routine non-recurrence follow-up after resection. Sequenced material: PBMCs, taken at follow-up. These receptor sequences come from a female donor with early-stage non-small cell lung cancer.

The chain joins TRBV27 to TRBJ1-6; 7 positions match TRBD1. CDR1 and CDR2 (germline): MNHEY, SMNVEV (reference sequence). The CDR3 extends over 19 amino acids. V shed 3 bases, J shed 9 bases, and the junction held 20 bases outside the gene matches. The CDR3 sequence is CASSFDSGTARNQGSPLHF. The DNA for the CDR3 is TGTGCCAGCAGTTTCGATTCCGGGACAGCCCGAAATCAGGGTTCACCCCTCCACTTT.

The chain recombines TRBV6-2 or TRBV6-3 with TRBJ1-1; no firm D call. The germline V and J ends were trimmed by 5 bases and 1 base, with 20 bases remaining between them. Per germline, CDR1 MNHEY and CDR2 SVGEGT. The CDR3 sequence is 17 residues long. CDR3 sequence reads: CASSPVGRLLGNTEAFF. CDR3 nucleotide sequence: TGTGCCAGCAGTCCCGTAGGACGACTACTAGGGAACACTGAAGCTTTCTTT.

The rearrangement joins TRBV28 to TRBJ1-5; 7 bases are a match to TRBD1. After removal of 5 bases from V and 11 bases from J, the junction contained 18 bases not matched to a gene. Germline lookup yields CDR1 MDHEN and CDR2 SYDVKM. The CDR3 length is 16 residues. CDR3 residues: CASSAPGQATSSTQHF. CDR3 bases: TGTGCCAGCAGTGCTCCCGGACAGGCCACAAGTTCGACCCAGCATTTT.

The J gene is TRBJ2-3, the V gene TRBV20-1, with TRBD1 as a possible D gene (5 bases). Germline V gives CDR1 DFQATT, CDR2 SNEGSKA (reference sequence). The ends were cut back, 5 bases at V and 6 bases at J, with 18 bases in the middle. This CDR3 has 14 residues. CDR3 bases: TGCAGTGCTGCTGACAAAGGGGTCATTGATACGCAGTATTTT. Protein sequence: CSAADKGVIDTQYF.

This clonotype was counted a few times. The J gene is TRBJ2-2, the V gene TRBV24-1; 8 bases fit TRBD2. The V gene's germline CDR1 is KGHDR and CDR2 SFDVKD. The V segment lost 3 bases and the J segment 5 bases; nucleotides outside the gene matches: 7. CDR3 length equals 16 residues. CDR3 coding DNA: TGTGCCACCAGTGATACAGGCGGGAGGAGAACCGGGGAGCTGTTTTTT. It yields the protein CATSDTGGRRTGELFF.

This rearrangement joins TRBV19 to TRBJ1-5, with D unclear. Germline CDR1 LNHDA, CDR2 SQIVND (reference sequence). This CDR3 spans 13 amino acids. Trimming removed 8 bases at V and 2 bases at J, with 10 bases between. The CDR3 region has the DNA TGTGCCAGTGAAGAGACACGCAATCAGCCCCAGCATTTT. It specifies CASEETRNQPQHF.

The chain links TRBV18 to TRBJ2-7; D is perhaps TRBD2 (6 bases). The CDR3 covers 13 residues. Germline CDR1 and CDR2: KGHSH and LQKENI. V lost 1 base to trimming and J lost 6 bases, with 10 bases between them. This chain's CDR3 is CASSPRAGGEQYV. CDR3 DNA: TGTGCCAGCTCACCACGAGCCGGGGGCGAGCAGTACGTC.

This clonotype was counted ten times or more. In nucleotides, the CDR3 is TGTGCCAGCACCAGACCCCAACCGGTTCAGCCCCAGCATTTT. Protein: CASTRPQPVQPQHF. The genes are TRBV27 and TRBJ1-5; the D is unclear. This CDR3 comprises 14 residues. V dropped 7 bases and J dropped 6 bases, with 16 bases sitting between them. Germline V gene data show CDR1 as MNHEY and CDR2 as SMNVEV (reference sequence).

This clonotype has a count of ten or more. The chain uses TRBV20-1 and TRBJ2-1; D ambiguous. Trimming took 3 bases from V and 9 from J, leaving 6 bases between them. Germline-derived CDR1 and CDR2 are DFQATT and SNEGSKA (reference sequence). The CDR3 totals 10 residues. The chain's CDR3 is CSARLIEQFF. The CDR3, as DNA: TGCAGTGCTAGGTTAATTGAGCAGTTCTTC.